This T cell receptor beta chain is from a study of immune heterogeneity within non-small cell lung tumors. Multiplex PCR with 32 V and 13 J primers amplified TCR beta CDR3. One entry per CDR3 protein results from TCRdb running MiXCR on the multiplex PCR reads. This sample has 10,000 or so distinct CDR3 sequences, with under 35% found just once. This clonotype showed up many times. Its target is unknown. Template input, which was bulk tumor genomic DNA, totaled 600 to 700 ng per sample. Doctors removed several biopsies from each primary tumor during surgery, keeping them far apart. The cohort was untreated, with newly diagnosed non-small cell lung cancer undergoing curative surgery. Curative-intent surgery was being performed on the donors, who were patients newly diagnosed with non-small cell lung cancer. The CDR3 loop spans 17 amino acids. The germline gives CDR1 MGHDK, CDR2 SYGVNS. J gave up 3 bases and V 2 bases, and 4 bases lay outside the gene matches.

General observations from the study: Identical dominant CDR3 beta clonotypes recurred across tumor sites within a patient, alongside site-unique high-frequency clones. For the most part, the T-cell receptor beta clonotypes present at high frequency were distinct from one individual patient to the next.

This clonotype was sampled from a woman aged 45-65 years with non-small cell lung cancer. This rearrangement joins TRBV25-1 to TRBJ2-1, with 13 nucleotides matching TRBD2. The sequencing sample was made of lung tumor tissue. The CDR3: CASSETGLAGLYNEQFF. CDR3 nucleotides: TGTGCCAGCAGTGAAACGGGACTAGCGGGACTCTACAATGAGCAGTTCTTC.